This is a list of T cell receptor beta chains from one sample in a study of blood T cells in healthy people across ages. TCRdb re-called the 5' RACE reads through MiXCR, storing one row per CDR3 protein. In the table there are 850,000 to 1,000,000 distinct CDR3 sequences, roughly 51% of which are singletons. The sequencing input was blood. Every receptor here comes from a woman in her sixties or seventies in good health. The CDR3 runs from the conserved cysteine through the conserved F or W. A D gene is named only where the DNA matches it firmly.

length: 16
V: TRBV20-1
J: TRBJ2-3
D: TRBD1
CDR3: CSARSPRTGSVDTQYF

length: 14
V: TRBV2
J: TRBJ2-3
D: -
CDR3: CASSDEGVTDTQYF

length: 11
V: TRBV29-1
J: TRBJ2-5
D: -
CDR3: CSVGYRETQYF

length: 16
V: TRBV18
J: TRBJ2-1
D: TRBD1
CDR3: CASSRNQGQGAVEQFF

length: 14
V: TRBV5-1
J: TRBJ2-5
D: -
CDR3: CASSVEAGLETQYF

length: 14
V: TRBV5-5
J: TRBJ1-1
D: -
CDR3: CASSFGGFGTEAFF

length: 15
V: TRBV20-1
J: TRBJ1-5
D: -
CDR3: CSARDFSRGGQPQHF

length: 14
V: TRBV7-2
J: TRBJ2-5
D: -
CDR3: CASSLGTTKGAQYF

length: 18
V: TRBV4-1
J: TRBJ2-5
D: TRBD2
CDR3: CASSQGWREGSWEETQYF

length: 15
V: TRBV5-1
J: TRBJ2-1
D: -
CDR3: CASRGLLSSYNEQFF

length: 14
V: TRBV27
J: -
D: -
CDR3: CASSEDRAYYEQYF

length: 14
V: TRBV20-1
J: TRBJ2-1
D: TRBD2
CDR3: CSASLRGAYNEQFF

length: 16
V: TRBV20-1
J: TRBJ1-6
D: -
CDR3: CSASLTTGGFRSPLHF

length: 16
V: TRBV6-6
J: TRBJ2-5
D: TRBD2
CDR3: CASSYSATSGFETQYF

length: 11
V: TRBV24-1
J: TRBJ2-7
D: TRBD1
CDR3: CATSGGQEQYF

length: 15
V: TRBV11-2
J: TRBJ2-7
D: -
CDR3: CASSPTGGQRYEQYF

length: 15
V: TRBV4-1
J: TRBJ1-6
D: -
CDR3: CASSQDGTANSPLHF

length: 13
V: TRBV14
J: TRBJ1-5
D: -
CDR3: CASSQMGRGPQHF

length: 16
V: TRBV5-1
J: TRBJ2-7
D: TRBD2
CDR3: CASSLVGGSTFYEQYF

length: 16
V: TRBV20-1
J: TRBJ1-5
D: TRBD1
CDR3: CSAAGDRFYSNQPQHF

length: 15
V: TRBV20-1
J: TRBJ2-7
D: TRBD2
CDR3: CSARVETGGSYEQYF

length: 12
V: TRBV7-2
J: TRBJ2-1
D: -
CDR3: CASSRMSNEQFF

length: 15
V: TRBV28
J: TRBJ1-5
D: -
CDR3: CASSQAGQRNQPQHF

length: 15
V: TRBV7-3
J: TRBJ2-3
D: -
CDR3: CASSQTSLRADTQYF

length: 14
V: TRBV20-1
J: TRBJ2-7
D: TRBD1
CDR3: CSAIDKGAYYEQYF

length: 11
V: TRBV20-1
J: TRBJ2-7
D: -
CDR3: CSVTGPYEQYF

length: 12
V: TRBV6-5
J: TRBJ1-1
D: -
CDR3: CASGRGSTEAFF

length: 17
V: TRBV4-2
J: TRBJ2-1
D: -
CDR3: CASSQETGEMGYNEQFF

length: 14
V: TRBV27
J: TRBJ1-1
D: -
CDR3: CASNVGFATYEAFF

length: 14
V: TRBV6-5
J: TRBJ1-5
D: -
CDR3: CASRETGHGQPQHF

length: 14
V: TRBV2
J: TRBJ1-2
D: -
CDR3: CASSEGSGRDGYTF

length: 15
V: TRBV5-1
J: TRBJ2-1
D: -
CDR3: CASSLEQGTYNEQFF

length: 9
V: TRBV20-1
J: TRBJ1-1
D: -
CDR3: CSARQISFF

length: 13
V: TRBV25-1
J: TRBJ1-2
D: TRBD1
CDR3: CASRSRGFDGYTF

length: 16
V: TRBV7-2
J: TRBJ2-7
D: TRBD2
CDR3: CASSLVGTSGSEEQYF

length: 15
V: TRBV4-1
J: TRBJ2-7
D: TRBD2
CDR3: CASSHSSGNSYEQYF

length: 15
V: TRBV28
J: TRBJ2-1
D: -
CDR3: CASSRRTETYNEQFF

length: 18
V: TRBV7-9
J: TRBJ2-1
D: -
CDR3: CASSLGSGGYFSYNEQFF

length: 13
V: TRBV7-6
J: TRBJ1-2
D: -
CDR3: CASSWDTLYGYTF

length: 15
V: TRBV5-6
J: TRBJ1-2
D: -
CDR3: CASSLWRGTNYGYTF

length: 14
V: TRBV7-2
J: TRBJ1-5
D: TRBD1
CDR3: CASSTTGGDQPQHF

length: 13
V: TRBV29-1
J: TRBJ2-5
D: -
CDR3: CSVPGQGKETQYF

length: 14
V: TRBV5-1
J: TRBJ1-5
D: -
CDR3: CASSPDEGNQPQHF